This TCR beta chain was retrieved from a study of early T cells in non-severe SARS-CoV-2 infection (dated by TCRdb to about 2021). The study in broad terms: Because TCR sequencing relied on bulk RNA taken from unsorted whole blood, pairing of alpha and beta chains was not possible.

The library was prepared using 5' RACE. TCRdb shows the sequencer as NextSeq 500. The TCR library protocol attached unique molecular identifiers to individual cDNA molecules to correct for sequencing error and PCR bias. TCR alpha and beta chains were both sequenced, and the abundances of alpha and beta sequences in each sample were closely correlated with each other. In the paper's pipeline: Decombinator V4 was used to annotate TCR sequences for V gene, J gene and CDR3. TCRs were defined as expanded if a significant change between any two time points was detected under a Poisson model with p below 0.0001. Abundances of TCRs were expressed as counts per million after normalisation to the total number of TCRs sequenced in each sample. TRAV1-2 paired with TRAJ12, TRAJ20 or TRAJ33 defined MAIT TCRs, while TRAV10 paired with TRAJ18 defined iNKT TCRs. A search of VDJdb, accessed on 1 November 2021, was run for TCRs annotated to CMV, EBV and SARS-CoV-2, with TCRs annotated for multiple antigens excluded. TCRdb applied fastp at Q25 and MiXCR to the public reads, then kept only in-frame beta chains. A single entry per CDR3 protein holds the most common genes and DNA from its merged rows. TCRdb, rather than the study authors, made the V and J calls. The sample table records about 36,000 distinct CDR3 sequences; 6% to 8% of these occur just once. The biggest ten clones account for around a quarter of the sample.

A case-control design nested within a healthcare worker cohort in London, UK, was used, with weekly nasopharyngeal swab PCR tests and blood sampling performed. Healthcare workers were recruited between 23 and 31 March 2020, during the week of the UK lockdown, and were followed weekly for up to roughly 15 weeks. The CDR3 runs 17 residues from the cysteine to the phenylalanine. Only the CDR3 part of the read is kept: 51 bases, read in frame from the first base. V loses 0 bases, J loses 6 bases, and the germline ends lie 19 bases apart. The CDR1 and CDR2 encoded by the germline V gene (reference sequence) are LGHDT and YNNKEL. The paper as a whole reports these results and caveats: VDJdb matching was skewed toward anti-spike CD8 responses and likely underestimated virus-specific expansions by missing private and CD4 specificities.

Comments on this clonotype: Its antigen is currently not known. There are no base qualities to consult, and no much larger clone falls within one base.

The chain was built from TRBV3-1 and TRBJ2-3; no D segment can be confidently identified. The material sequenced was whole blood, taken at baseline. The sequence came from an adult who was a healthcare worker with PCR-confirmed SARS-CoV-2 infection or an uninfected control (not recorded which). In nucleotide form, the sequence is TGTGCCAGCAGCCAAGATACCCGCCCCCTAGGAAGGGATACGCAGTATTTT. Translated, this is CASSQDTRPLGRDTQYF.